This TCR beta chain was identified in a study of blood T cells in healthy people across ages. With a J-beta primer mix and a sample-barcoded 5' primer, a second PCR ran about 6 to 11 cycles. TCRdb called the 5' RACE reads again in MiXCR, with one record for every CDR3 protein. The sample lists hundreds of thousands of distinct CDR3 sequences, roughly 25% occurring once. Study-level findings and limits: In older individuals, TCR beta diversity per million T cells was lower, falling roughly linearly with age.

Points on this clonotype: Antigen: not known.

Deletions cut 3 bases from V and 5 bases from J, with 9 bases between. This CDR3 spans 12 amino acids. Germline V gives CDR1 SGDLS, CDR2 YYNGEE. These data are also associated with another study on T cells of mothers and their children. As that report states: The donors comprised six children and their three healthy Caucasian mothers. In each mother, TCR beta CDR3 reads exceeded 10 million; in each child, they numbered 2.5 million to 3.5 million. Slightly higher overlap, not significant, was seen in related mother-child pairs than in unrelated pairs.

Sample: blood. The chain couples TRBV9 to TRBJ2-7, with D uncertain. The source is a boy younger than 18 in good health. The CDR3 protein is CASSGGMDEQYF. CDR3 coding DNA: TGTGCCAGCAGCGGGGGTATGGACGAGCAGTACTTC.